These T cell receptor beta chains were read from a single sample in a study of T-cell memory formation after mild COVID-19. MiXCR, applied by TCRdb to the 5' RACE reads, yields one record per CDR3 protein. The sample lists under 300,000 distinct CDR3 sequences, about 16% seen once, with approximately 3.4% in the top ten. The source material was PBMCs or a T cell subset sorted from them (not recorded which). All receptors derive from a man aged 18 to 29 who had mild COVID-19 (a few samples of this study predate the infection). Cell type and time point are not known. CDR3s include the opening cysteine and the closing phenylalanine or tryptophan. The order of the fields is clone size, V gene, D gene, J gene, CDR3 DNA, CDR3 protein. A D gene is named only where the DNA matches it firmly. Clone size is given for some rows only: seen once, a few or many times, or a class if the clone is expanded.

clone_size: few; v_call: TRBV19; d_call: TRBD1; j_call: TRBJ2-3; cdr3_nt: TGTGCCAGTAGTGATACAGGGGGTGATACGCAGTATTTT; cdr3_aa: CASSDTGGDTQYF
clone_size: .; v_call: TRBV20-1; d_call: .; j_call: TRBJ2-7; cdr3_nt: TGCAGTGCCGCAGCCGGGCTATTAACCTACGAGCAGTACTTC; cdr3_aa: CSAAAGLLTYEQYF
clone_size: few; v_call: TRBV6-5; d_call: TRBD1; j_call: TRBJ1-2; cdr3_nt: TGTGCCAGCAGACCCGACAGGGATCGTGGCTACACCTTC; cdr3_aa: CASRPDRDRGYTF
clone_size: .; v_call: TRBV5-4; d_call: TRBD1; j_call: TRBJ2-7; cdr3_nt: TGTGCCAGCAGCGGTGGACAGGGTTTCTACGAGCAGTACTTC; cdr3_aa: CASSGGQGFYEQYF
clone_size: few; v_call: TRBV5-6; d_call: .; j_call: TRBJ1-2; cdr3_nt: TGTGCCAGCAGCTCGCGGGGGGCCAACTATGGCTACACCTTC; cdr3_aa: CASSSRGANYGYTF
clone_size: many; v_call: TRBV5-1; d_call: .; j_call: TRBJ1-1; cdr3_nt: TGCGCCAGCAGCGGGGACGGGTACACTGAAGCTTTCTTT; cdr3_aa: CASSGDGYTEAFF
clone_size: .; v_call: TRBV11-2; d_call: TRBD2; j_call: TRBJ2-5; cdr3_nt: TGTGCCAGCAGCTTAGGGCGGGGGGGGCAAGAGACCCAGTACTTC; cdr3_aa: CASSLGRGGQETQYF
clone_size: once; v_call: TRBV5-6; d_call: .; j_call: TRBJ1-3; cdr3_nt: TGTGCCAGCAGCTGGGGACACACAGTTGGAAACACCATATATTTT; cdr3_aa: CASSWGHTVGNTIYF
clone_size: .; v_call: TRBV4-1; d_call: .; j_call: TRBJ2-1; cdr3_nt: TGCGCCAGCAGCTCCCGGCGATCCTACAATGAGCAGTTCTTC; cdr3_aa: CASSSRRSYNEQFF
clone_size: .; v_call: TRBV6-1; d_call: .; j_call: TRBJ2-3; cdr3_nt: TGTGCCAGCAGTTCACACCGCCGAGATACGCAGTATTTT; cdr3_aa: CASSSHRRDTQYF
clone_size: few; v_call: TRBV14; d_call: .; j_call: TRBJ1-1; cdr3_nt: TGTGCCAGCAGCCAAGGGATAGGTGAAGCTTTCTTT; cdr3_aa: CASSQGIGEAFF
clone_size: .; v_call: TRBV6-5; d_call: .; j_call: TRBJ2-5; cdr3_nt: TGTGCCAGCAGAGAAACCGGGGCCCAAGAGACCCAGTACTTC; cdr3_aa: CASRETGAQETQYF
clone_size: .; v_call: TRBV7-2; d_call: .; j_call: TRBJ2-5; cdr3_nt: TGTGCCAGCAGCTTACAGAGCACGGAAGAGACCCAGTACTTC; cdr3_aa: CASSLQSTEETQYF
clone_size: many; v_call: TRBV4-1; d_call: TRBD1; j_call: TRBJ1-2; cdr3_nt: TGCGCCAGCAGCCAAGTTTTACGTCGACAGGGCCATGGCTACACCTTC; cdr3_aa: CASSQVLRRQGHGYTF
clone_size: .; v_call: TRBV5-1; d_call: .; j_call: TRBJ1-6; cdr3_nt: TGCGCCAGCAGCCGAGAACCAACAGGGACCAATTCACCCCTCCACTTT; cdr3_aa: CASSREPTGTNSPLHF